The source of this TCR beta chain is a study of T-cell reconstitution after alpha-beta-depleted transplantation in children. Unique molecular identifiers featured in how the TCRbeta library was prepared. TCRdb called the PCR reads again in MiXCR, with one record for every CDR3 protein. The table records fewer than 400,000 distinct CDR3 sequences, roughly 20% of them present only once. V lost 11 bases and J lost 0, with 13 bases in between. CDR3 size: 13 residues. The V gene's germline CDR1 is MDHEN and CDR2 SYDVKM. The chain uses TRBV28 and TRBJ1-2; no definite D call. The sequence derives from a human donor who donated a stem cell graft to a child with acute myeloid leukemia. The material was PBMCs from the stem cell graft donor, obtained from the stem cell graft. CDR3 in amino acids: CAHGGPTNYGYTF. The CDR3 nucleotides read TGTGCCCATGGCGGGCCCACTAACTATGGCTACACCTTC.